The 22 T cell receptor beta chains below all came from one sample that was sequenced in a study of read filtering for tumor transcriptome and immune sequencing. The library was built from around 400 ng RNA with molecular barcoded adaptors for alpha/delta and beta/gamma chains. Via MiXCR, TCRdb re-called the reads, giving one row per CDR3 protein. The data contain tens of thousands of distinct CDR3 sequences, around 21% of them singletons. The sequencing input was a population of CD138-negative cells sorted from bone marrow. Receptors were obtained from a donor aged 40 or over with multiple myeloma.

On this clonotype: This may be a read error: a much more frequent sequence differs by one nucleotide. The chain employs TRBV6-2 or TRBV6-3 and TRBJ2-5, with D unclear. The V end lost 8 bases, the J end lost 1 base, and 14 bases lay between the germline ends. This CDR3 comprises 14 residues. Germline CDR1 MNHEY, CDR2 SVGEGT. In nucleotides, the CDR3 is TGTGCCAGCGCTAAGCAAGGTACCCAAGAGACCCAGTACTTC. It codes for CASAKQGTQETQYF.

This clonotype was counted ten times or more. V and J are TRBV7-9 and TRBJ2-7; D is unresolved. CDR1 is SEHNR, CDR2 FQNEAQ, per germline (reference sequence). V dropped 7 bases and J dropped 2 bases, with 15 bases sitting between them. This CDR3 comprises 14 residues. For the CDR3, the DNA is TGTGCCAGCACCCCTGACATAACTACCTACGAGCAGTACTTC. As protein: CASTPDITTYEQYF.

The CDR3 bases are TGCGCCAGCAGCTTGGATAGCCGTCTCCTCAATGAGCAGTTCTTC. Its translation is CASSLDSRLLNEQFF. The rearrangement uses TRBV5-1 and TRBJ2-1; D gene ambiguous. CDR3 length: 15 amino acids. Per the germline V gene, CDR1 is SGHRS and CDR2 is YFSETQ. Trimming left V 0 bases short and J 6 bases short, with 13 bases between. The full variable domain, with the rest looked up from reference TRBV5-1 and TRBJ2-1, is KAGVTQTPRYLIKTRGQQVTLSCSPISGHRSVSWYQQTPGQGLQFLFEYFSETQRNKGNFPGRFSGRQFSNSRSEMNVSTLELGDSALYLCASSLDSRLLNEQFFGPGTRLTVL.

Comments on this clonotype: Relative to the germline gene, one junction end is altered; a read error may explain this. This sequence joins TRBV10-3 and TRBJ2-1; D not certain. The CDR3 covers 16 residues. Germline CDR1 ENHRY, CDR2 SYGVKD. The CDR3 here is CATSGFAGSSYDEQFF. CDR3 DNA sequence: TGTGCCACCAGTGGGTTCGCAGGAAGTTCCTACGATGAGCAGTTCTTC.

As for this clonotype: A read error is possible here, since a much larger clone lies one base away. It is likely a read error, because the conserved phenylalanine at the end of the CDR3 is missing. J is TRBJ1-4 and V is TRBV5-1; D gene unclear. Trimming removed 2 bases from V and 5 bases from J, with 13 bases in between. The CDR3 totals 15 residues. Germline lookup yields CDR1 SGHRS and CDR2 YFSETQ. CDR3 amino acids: CASSLVAAGNEKLFS. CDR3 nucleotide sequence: TGCGCCAGCAGCTTAGTGGCGGCGGGAAATGAAAAACTGTTTTCT.

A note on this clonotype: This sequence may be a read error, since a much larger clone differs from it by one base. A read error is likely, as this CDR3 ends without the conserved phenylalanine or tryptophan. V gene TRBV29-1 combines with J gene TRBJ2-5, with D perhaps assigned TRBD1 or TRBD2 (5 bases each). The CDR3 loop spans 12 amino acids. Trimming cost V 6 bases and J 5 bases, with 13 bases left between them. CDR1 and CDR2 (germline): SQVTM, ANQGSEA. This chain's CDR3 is CSVAREIETQYL. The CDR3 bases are TGCAGCGTCGCCAGGGAGATTGAGACCCAGTACCTC.

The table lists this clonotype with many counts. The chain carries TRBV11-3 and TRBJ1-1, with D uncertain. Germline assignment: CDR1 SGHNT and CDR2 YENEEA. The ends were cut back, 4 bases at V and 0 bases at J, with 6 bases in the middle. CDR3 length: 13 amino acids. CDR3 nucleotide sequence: TGTGCCAGCAGCTCTGAAATGAACACTGAAGCTTTCTTT. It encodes CASSSEMNTEAFF.

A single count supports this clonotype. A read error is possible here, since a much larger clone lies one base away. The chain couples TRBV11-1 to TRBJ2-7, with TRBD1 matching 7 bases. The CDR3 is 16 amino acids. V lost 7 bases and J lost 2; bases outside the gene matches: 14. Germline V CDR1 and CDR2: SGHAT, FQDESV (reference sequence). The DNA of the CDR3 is TGTGCCAGCATCCGTGACAGGGCACTGTATACCTACGAGCAGTACTTC. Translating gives CASIRDRALYTYEQYF.

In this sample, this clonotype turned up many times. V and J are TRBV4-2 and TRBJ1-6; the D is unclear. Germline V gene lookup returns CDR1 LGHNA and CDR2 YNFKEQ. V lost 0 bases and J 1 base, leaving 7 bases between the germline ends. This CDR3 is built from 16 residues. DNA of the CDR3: TGTGCCAGCAGCCAAGAGGGAGGGTCCTATAATTCACCCCTCCACTTT. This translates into CASSQEGGSYNSPLHF.

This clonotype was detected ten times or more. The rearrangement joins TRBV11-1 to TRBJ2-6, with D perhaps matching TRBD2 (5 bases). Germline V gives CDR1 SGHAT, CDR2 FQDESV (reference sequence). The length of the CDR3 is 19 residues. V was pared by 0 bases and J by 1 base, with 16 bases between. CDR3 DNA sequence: TGTGCCAGCAGCTTAGCGTCGGGGATTGTAGGATCTGGGGCCAACGTCCTGACTTTC. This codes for CASSLASGIVGSGANVLTF.

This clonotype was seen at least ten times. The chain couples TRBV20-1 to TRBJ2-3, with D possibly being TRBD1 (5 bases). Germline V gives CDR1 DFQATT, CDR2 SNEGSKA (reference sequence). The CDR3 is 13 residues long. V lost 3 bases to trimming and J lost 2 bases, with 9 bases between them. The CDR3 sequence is CSASSGHTDTQYF. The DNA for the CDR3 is TGCAGTGCTAGTTCCGGACACACAGATACGCAGTATTTT.

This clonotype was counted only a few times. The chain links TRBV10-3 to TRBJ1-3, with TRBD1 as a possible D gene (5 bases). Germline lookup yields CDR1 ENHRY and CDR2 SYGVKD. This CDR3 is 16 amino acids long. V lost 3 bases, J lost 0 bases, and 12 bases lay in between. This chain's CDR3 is CAISDGRANSGNTIYF. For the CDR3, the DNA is TGTGCCATCAGTGACGGCAGGGCGAACTCTGGAAACACCATATATTTT.

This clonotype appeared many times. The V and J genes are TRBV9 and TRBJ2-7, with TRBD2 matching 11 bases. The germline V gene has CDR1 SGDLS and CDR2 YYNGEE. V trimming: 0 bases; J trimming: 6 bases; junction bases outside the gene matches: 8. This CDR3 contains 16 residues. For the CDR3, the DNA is TGTGCCAGCAGCGTAGACTGGACTAGCGGGCGGGGCGAGCAGTACTTC. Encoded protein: CASSVDWTSGRGEQYF.

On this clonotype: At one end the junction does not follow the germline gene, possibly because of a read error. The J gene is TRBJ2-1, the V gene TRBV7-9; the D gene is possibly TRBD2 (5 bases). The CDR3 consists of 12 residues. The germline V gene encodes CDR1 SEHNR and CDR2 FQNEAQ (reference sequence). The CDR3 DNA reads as TGTGCCAGCAGCTTAGAAGGAGGCGAGCAGTCCTTC. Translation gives CASSLEGGEQSF. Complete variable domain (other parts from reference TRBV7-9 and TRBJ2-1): DTGVSQNPRHKITKRGQNVTFRCDPISEHNRLYWYRQTLGQGPEFLTYFQNEAQLEKSRLLSDRFSAERPKGSFSTLEIQRTEQGDSAMYLCASSLEGGEQSFGPGTRLTVL.

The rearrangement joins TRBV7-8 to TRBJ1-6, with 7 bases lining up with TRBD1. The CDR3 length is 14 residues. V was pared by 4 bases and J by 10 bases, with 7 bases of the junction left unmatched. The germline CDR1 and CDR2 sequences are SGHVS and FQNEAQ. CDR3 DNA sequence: TGTGCCAGCAGCTCGACAGGGCTGTACTCACCCCTCCACTTT. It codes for CASSSTGLYSPLHF.

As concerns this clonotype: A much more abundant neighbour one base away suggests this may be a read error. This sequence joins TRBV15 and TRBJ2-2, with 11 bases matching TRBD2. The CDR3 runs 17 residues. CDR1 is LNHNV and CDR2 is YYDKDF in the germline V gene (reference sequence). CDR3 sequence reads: CATSRDLLAGETGELYF. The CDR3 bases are TGTGCCACCAGCAGAGATCTACTAGCGGGAGAAACCGGGGAGCTGTATTTT.

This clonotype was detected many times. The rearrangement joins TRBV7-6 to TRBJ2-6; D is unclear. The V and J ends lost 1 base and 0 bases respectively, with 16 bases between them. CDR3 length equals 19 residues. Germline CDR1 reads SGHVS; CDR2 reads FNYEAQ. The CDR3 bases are TGTGCCAGCAGCTTAGAGGGCTCGCCCCGAAGCTCTGGGGCCAACGTCCTGACTTTC. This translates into CASSLEGSPRSSGANVLTF.

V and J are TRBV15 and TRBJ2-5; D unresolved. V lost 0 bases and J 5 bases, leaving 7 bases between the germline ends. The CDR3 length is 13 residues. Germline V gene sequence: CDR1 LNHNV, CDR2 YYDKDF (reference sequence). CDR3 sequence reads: CATSRDKGETQYF. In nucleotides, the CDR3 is TGTGCCACCAGCAGAGATAAAGGGGAGACCCAGTACTTC.

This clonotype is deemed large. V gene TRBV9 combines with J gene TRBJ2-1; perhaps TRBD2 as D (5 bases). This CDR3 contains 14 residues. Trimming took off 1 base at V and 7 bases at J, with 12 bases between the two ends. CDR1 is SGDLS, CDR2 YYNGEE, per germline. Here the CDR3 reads CASSVTGKPNEQFF. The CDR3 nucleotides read TGTGCCAGCAGCGTAACGGGGAAGCCTAATGAGCAGTTCTTC.

DNA of the CDR3: TGTGCCAGCAGCCATCGGACAGGGAGGACAGATACGCAGTATTTT. Translating gives CASSHRTGRTDTQYF. This rearrangement joins TRBV3-1 to TRBJ2-3, with 8 bases that match TRBD1. CDR3 length: 15 residues. The germline V gene has CDR1 LGHDT and CDR2 YNNKEL (reference sequence). Trimming took 3 bases from V and 3 from J; bases not matched to a gene: 5.

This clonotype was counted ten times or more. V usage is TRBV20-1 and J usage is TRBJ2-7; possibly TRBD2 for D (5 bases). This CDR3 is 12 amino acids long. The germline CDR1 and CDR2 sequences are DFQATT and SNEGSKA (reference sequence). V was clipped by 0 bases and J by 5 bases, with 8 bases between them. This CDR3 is CSAREMRDEQYF. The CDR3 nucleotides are TGCAGTGCTAGAGAAATGAGGGACGAGCAGTACTTC.

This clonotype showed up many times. The CDR3 loop reads CASSNRDRGVLNNEQFF. The DNA for the CDR3 is TGTGCCAGTAGTAACCGGGACAGGGGAGTACTTAACAATGAGCAGTTCTTC. The chain employs TRBV19 and TRBJ2-1, with TRBD1 identical over 10 bases. Germline values: CDR1 LNHDA, CDR2 SQIVND (reference sequence). J gave up 5 bases and V 4 bases, and 11 bases lay outside the gene matches. This CDR3 is 17 amino acids long.